The clone carrying this T cell receptor beta chain was counted between two and nine times. What it binds is unknown. Semi-nested PCR with Nested Universal Primer A followed constant-region reverse priming of full-length variable regions. TCRdb reprocessed the 5' RACE reads with MiXCR, giving one entry per CDR3 protein. The table has tens of thousands of distinct CDR3 sequences, 26% seen once; the top ten hold 3.7%. General study results and limits: Tumor Tregs overlapped most with tumor, then blood, naive CD4+ cells. The larger cohort examined one V-J beta rearrangement, not whole repertoires. The TCR gene usage of tumor memory CD4+ T cells clustered together with blood and lymph node memory CD4+ cells and with lymph node naive CD4+ cells.

The sequence was collected from a female donor with breast cancer. Sequencing was carried out using naive CD4+ T cells sorted from a lymph node. Stated subset: naive CD4+ T cells, CD4+CD45RA+CD25-.

CDR3 sequence reads: CASSLQGVNTGELFF. CDR3 nucleotides: TGCGCCAGCAGCTTGCAGGGAGTGAACACCGGGGAGCTGTTTTTT. The rearrangement uses TRBV5-1 and TRBJ2-2, with D perhaps matching TRBD1 or TRBD2 (5 bases each). V was shortened by 1 base and J by 1 base, with 8 bases between the two germline ends. The CDR3 is made up of 15 amino acids. The V gene's germline CDR1 is SGHRS and CDR2 YFSETQ.